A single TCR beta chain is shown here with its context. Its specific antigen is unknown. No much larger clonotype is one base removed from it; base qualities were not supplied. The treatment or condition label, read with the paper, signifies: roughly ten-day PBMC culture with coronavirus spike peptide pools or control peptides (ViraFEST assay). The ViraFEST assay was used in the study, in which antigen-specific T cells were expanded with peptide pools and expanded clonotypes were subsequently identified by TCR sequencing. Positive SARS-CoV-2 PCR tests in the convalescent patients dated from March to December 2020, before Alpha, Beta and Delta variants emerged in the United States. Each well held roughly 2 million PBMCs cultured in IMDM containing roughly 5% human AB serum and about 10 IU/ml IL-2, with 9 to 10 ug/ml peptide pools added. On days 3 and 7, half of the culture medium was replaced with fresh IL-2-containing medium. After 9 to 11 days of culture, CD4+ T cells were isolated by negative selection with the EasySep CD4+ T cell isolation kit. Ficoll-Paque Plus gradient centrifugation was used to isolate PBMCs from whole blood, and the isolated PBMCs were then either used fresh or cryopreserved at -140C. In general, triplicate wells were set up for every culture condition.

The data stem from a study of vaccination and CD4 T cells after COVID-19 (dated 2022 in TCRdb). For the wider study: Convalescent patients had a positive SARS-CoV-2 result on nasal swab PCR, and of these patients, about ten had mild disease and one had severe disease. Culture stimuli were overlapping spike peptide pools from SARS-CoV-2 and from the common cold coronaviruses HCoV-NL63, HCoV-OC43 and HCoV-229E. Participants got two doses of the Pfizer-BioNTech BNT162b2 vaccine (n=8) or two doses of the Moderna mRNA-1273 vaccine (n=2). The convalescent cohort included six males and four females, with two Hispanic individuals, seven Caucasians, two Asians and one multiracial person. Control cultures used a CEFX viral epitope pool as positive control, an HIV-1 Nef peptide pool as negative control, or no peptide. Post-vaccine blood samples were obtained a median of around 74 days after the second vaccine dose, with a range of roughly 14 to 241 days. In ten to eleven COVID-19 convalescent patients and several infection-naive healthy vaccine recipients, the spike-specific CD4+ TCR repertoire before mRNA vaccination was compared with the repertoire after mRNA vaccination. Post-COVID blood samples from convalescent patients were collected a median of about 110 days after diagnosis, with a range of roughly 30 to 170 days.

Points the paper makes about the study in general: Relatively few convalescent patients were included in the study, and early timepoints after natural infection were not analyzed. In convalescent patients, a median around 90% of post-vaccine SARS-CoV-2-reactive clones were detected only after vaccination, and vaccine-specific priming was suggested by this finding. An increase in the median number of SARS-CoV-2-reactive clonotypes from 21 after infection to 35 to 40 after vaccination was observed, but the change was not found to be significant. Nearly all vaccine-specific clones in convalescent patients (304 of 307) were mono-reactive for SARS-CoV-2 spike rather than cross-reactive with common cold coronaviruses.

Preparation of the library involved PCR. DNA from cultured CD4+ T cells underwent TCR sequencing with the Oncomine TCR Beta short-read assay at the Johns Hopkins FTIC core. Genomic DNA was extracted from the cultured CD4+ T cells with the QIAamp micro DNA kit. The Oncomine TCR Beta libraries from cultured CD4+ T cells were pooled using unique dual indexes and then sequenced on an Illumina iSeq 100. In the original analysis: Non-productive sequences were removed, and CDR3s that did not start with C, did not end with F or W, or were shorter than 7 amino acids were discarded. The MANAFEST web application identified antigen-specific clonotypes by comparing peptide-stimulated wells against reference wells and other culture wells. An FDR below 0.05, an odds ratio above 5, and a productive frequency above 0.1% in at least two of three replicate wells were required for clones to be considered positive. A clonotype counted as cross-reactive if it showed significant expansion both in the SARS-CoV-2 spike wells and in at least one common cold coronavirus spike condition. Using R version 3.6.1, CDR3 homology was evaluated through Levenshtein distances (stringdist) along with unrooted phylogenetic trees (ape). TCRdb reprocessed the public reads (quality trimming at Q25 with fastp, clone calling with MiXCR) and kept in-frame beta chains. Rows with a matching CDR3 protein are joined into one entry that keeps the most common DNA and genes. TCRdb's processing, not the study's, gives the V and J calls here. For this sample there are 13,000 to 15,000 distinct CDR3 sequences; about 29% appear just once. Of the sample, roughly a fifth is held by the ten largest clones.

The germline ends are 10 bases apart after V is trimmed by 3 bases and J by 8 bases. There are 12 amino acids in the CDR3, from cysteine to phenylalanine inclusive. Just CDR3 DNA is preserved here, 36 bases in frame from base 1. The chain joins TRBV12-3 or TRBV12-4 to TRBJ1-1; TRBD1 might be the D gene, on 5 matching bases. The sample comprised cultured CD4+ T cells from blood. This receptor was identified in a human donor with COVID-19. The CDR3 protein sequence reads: CASSFPGGEAFF. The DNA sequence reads TGTGCCAGCAGTTTCCCGGGGGGGGAAGCTTTCTTT.